These 5 T cell receptor beta chains share one sample of origin, sequenced in a study of vaccination and CD4 T cells after COVID-19. No antigens are known for them. CD4+ T cells that had been cultured provided DNA sequenced with the Oncomine TCR Beta short-read assay. Using its own MiXCR run on the PCR reads, TCRdb lists one record per CDR3 protein. The sample gives about 10,000 distinct CDR3 sequences, 30% of which show up once; roughly a tenth is in the top ten. Treatment meaning: 10-day PBMC culture with coronavirus spike peptide pools or control peptides (ViraFEST assay). The sequencing used CD4+ T cells from blood, cultured in vitro, collected after SARS-CoV-2 vaccination. These receptors came from a human donor who had recovered from COVID-19.

The genes are TRBV24-1 and TRBJ2-6; 8 bases are shared with TRBD1. CDR1 and CDR2 (germline): KGHDR, SFDVKD. The CDR3 sequence is 17 residues long. V lost 2 bases and J lost 4; bases outside the gene matches: 6. The CDR3 bases are TGTGCCACCAGTGATTCTCAGGGGGCGCGGGGGGCCAACGTCCTGACTTTC. It is translated as CATSDSQGARGANVLTF.

There are a few counts of this clonotype. The rearrangement links TRBV20-1 to TRBJ1-1, with no clear D. V was pared by 1 base and J by 2 bases, with 11 bases between. The CDR3 contains 14 residues. Per germline, CDR1 DFQATT and CDR2 SNEGSKA (reference sequence). CDR3 loop: CSARASDVNTEAFF. The CDR3 DNA reads TGCAGTGCTAGAGCCTCGGACGTCAACACTGAAGCTTTCTTT.

The V gene is TRBV5-8, the J gene TRBJ1-1, with no clear D. This CDR3 spans 14 amino acids. V was trimmed by 1 base and J by 11 bases, leaving 18 bases between them. CDR1 is SGHTS and CDR2 is YDEGEE in the germline V gene. In DNA form, the CDR3 reads TGTGCCAGCAGCTTGTTGGGTTGGGTCGGGAGGGCTTTCTTT. It is translated as CASSLLGWVGRAFF.

This sequence joins TRBV5-6 and TRBJ2-7, with D perhaps matching TRBD2 (5 bases). Trimming pared 4 bases from V and 0 bases from J, leaving 17 bases between. The CDR3 totals 16 residues. Germline V CDR1 and CDR2: SGHDT, YYEEEE. As DNA, the CDR3 is TGTGCCAGCAGCCAACTAGGGAGCCCTCTCTCCTACGAGCAGTACTTC. Amino acids: CASSQLGSPLSYEQYF.

The chain is built from TRBV24-1 and TRBJ2-1; D might be TRBD2 (6 bases). Trimming left V 0 bases short and J 4 bases short, with 15 bases between. This CDR3 region has 17 residues. The germline V gene encodes CDR1 KGHDR and CDR2 SFDVKD. The CDR3 is CATSDLQRAGTYNEQFF. CDR3 in DNA: TGTGCCACCAGTGATTTGCAAAGGGCGGGGACTTACAATGAGCAGTTCTTC.